This TCR beta chain was documented in a study of T-cell memory formation after mild COVID-19 (dated by TCRdb to 2020 to 2022). Some background on the complete study: TCR sequence clusters from the two donors were found to be largely donor specific. In a couple of donors, T-cell clones that expanded and contracted after mild COVID-19 were followed by sequencing TCRalpha and TCRbeta repertoires longitudinally. Two young, previously healthy adult volunteers made up the cohort, one male and one female. The research as a whole found: Clones that contracted from day 15 to 85 showed balanced CD4/CD8 phenotypes, whereas a second wave of clones that expanded from day 15 to 37 leaned towards CD4+. The study covered only a couple of mild cases, and larger cohorts including severe cases with pre-infection samples were considered necessary. SARS-CoV-2 specificity was not confirmed for the second-wave clones peaking on day 37. The detection of some responding clones in pre-infection memory suggests that pre-existing cross-reactive memory T cells joined the SARS-CoV-2 response. Contracting CD4+ clones appeared mostly in the CM and EM memory subsets, whereas CD8+ clones were enriched in EMRA.

This clonotype was picked up many times. The antigen it binds to is not known. It has no much larger one-base neighbor in the sample; base qualities were not kept. V is cut back by 5 bases and J by 1 base, with 7 bases in the junction unmatched. CDR1 and CDR2 were assigned from the germline V gene as KGHSH and LQKENI. The CDR3 goes from the cysteine to the phenylalanine over 15 residues. The sequence is cut down to CDR3 DNA, 45 bases in frame from base 1. Ficoll-Paque density gradient centrifugation was used to isolate PBMCs. Reads for this sample came from an Illumina NovaSeq 6000. cDNA libraries for TCRalpha and TCRbeta were prepared by 5'RACE using constant-segment primers, with sample barcodes and unique molecular identifiers added. Trizol reagent was used to extract RNA from every sample. Libraries were amplified in two PCR steps, with a second sample barcode and Illumina TruSeq adapters added in the second step. Sequencing of libraries was performed on an Illumina NovaSeq with 2 x 150 bp paired-end reads. In the authors' own workflow: The reads were demultiplexed and collapsed into UMI-guided consensus sequences using migec v1.2.7. Using mixcr v2.1.11, the UMI consensuses were aligned to TRA and TRB V and J templates and assembled into clonotypes. A clonotype was counted as expanded or contracted only when both edgeR and NoisET called the clonotype significant, with the noise models trained on biological replicates. edgeR calls used a false discovery rate-adjusted p below 0.01 and a log2 fold-change threshold of 1. As an exploratory analysis of dynamics, PCA with hierarchical clustering was applied to max-normalized trajectories of the 1000 most abundant clonotypes. Separately sequenced CD4+ and CD8+ repertoires were used to assign the CD4 or CD8 phenotype of responding clones. The raw public data were reprocessed by TCRdb itself: fastp quality trimming at Q25, MiXCR clonotype calling, in-frame beta chains only. Each record represents a unique CDR3 protein, reported with the most common genes and DNA among its rows. The V and J calls and clone size come from TCRdb's table, not from the authors' own analysis. This sample has more than 150,000 distinct CDR3 sequences in its table, and roughly 20% of those were observed once. The ten top clones hold under 4.5% of the sample.

Sample: PBMCs or a T cell subset sorted from them (not recorded which). The rearrangement joined TRBV18 to TRBJ1-1, and 7 bases in between align with TRBD1. The source of this sequence is a man aged 18 to 30 who had mild COVID-19 (a few samples of this study predate the infection). The sample titles of this study are shuffled in the database, so cell type and time point are left out; the donor was told from shared clones. The DNA sequence is given as TGTGCCAGCTCAGCGACCGGGACAGCGAACACTGAAGCTTTCTTT. It translates as CASSATGTANTEAFF.